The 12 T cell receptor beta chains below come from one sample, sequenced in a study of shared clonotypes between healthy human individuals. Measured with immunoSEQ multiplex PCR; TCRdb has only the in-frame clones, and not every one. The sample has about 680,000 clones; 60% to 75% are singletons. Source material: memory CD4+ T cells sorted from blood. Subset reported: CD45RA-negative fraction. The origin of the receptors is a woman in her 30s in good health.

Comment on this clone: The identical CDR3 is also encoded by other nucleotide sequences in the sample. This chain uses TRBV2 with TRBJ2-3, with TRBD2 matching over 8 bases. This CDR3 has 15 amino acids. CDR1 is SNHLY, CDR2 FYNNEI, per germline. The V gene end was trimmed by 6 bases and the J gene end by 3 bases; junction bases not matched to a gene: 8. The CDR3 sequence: CASSLLAARTDTQYF. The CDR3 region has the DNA TGTGCCAGCAGCCTACTAGCGGCCAGGACAGATACGCAGTATTTT.

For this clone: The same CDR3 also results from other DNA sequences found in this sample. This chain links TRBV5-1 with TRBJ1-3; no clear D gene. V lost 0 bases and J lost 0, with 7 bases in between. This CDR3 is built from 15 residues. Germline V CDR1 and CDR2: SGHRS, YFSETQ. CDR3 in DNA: TGCGCCAGCAGCTTGGGCAGCCTCTCTGGAAACACCATATATTTT. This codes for CASSLGSLSGNTIYF.

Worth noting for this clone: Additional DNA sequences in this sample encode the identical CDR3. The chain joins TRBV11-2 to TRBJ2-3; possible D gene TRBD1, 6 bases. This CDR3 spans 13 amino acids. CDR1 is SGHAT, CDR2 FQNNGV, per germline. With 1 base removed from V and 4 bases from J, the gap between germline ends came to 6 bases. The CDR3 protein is CASSLAGADTQYF. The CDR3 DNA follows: TGTGCCAGCAGCTTAGCAGGGGCAGATACGCAGTATTTT.

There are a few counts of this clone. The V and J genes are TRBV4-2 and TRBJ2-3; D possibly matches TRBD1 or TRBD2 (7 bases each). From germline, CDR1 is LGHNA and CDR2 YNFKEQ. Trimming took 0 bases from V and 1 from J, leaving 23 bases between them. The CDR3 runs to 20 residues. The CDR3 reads CASSQESTTWEGARTDTQYF. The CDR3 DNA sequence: TGTGCCAGCAGCCAAGAAAGCACCACGTGGGAGGGGGCGCGCACAGATACGCAGTATTTT.

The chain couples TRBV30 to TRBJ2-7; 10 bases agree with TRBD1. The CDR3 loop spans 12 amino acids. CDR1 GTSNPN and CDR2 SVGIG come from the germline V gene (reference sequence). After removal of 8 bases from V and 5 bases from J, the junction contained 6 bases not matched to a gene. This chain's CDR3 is CAGDRGPHEQYF. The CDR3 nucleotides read TGTGCCGGAGACAGGGGGCCCCACGAGCAGTACTTC.

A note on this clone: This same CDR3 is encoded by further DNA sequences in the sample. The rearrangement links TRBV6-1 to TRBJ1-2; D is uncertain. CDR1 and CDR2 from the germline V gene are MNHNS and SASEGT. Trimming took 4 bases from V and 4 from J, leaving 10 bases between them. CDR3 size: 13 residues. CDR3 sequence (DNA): TGTGCCAGCAGTGTGGCGGACGGCTATGGCTACACCTTC. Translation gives CASSVADGYGYTF.

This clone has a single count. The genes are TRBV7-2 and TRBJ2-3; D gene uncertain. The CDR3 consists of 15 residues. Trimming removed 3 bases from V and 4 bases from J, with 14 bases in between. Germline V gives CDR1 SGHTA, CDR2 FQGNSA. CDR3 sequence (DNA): TGTGCCAGCAGCTTTTCCGCTCTTGTGGCAGATACGCAGTATTTT. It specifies CASSFSALVADTQYF.

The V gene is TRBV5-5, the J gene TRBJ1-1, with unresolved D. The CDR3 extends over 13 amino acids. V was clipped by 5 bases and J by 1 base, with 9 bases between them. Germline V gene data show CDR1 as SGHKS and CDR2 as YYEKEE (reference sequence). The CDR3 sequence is CASRWTGNTEAFF. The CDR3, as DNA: TGTGCCAGCAGATGGACGGGGAACACTGAAGCTTTCTTT.

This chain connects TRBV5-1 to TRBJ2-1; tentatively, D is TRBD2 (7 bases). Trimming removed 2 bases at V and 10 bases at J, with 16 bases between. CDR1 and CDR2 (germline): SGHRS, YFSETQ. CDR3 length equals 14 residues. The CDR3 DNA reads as TGCGCCAGCAGCTTTGAGGGGGAGGGAGACGAGCAGTTCTTC. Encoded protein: CASSFEGEGDEQFF.

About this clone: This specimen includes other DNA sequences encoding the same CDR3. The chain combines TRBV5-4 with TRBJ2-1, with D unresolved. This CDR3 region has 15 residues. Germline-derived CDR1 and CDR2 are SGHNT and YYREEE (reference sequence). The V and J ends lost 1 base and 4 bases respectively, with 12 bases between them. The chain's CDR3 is CASSLSAGAYNEQFF. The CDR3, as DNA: TGTGCCAGCAGCTTGTCGGCCGGAGCTTACAATGAGCAGTTCTTC.

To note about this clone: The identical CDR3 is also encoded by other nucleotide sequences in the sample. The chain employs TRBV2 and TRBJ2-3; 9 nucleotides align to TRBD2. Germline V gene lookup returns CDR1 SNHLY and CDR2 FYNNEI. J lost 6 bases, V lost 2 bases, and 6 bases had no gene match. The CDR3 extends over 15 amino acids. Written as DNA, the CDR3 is TGTGCCAGCAGTGAACGGGCGGGAGGGCCGGATACGCAGTATTTT. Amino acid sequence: CASSERAGGPDTQYF. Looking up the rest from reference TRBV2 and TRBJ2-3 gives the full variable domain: EPEVTQTPSHQVTQMGQEVILRCVPISNHLYFYWYRQILGQKVEFLVSFYNNEISEKSEIFDDQFSVERPDGSNFTLKIRSTKLEDSAMYFCASSERAGGPDTQYFGPGTRLTVL.

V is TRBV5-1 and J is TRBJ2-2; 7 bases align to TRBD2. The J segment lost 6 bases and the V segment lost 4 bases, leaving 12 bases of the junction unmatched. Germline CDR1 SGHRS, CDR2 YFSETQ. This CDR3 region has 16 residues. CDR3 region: CASSLQLATSAGELFF. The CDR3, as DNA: TGCGCCAGCAGCCTACAACTAGCGACGTCAGCCGGGGAGCTGTTTTTT.